Sequencing of this T cell receptor (beta chain) was carried out in a study of T cell responses to AZD1222 COVID-19 vaccine. The method was immunoSEQ multiplex PCR; TCRdb's version includes in-frame clones alone and lacks a portion of them. The data contain around 58,000 clones, about 79% of them singletons. The V gene's germline CDR1 is LGHNA and CDR2 YSLEER. The CDR3 covers 14 residues. Trimming cost V 4 bases and J 5 bases, with 14 bases left between them. The sequence was obtained from an adult in good health. The sequencing used peripheral blood, collected on day 0 of AZD1222 vaccination. The J gene is TRBJ1-2, the V gene TRBV4-3; weak D call: TRBD1 (6 bases). In DNA, the CDR3 is TGCGCCAGCAGCCCTCAACAGGGAAGGTATGGCTACACCTTC. Encoded protein: CASSPQQGRYGYTF.